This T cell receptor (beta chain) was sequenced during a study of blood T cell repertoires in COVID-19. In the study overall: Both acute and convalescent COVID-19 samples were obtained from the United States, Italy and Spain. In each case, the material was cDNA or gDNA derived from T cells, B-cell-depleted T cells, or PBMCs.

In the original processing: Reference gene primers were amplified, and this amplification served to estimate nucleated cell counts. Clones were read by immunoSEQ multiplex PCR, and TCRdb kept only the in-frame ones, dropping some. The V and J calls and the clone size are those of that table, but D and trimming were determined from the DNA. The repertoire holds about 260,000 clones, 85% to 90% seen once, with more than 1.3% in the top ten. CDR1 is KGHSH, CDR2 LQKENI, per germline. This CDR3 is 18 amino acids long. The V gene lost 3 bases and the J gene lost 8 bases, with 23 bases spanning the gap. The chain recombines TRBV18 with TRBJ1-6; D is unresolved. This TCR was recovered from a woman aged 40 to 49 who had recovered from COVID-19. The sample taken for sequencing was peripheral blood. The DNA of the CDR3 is TGTGCCAGCTCACCCGTCGGCGGGTTTGTAGAGCTCGATTCACCCCTCCACTTT. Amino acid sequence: CASSPVGGFVELDSPLHF.